This T cell receptor beta chain was identified during a study of cytomegalovirus exposure and HLA in healthy donors. Study-wide results and limits: TCR beta V- and J-gene trimming was later associated with a missense DCLRE1C variant. Within an earlier analysis, most TCR beta V segments proved productive either about 90% or about 30% of the time.

Nominal health characterized the donors when sampled, though unrecorded immune exposures were likely. It was with 60 Vbeta and 13 Jbeta primers that the PCR ran. Method: immunoSEQ multiplex PCR; TCRdb's copy keeps in-frame clones and lacks some. The data contain about 170,000 clones, about three quarters of them singletons. Details on this clone: Antigen: not known. Germline is not matched at one junction end, which may reflect a read error.

This clonotype originated in a female donor in good health and CMV-seronegative. The source material was PBMCs.

The DNA for the CDR3 is TGTGCCAGTAGTATCTCACAGTTAGGGGCCAACGGCCTGACTTTC. This codes for CASSISQLGANGLTF. The V and J genes are TRBV19 and TRBJ2-6, with D maybe TRBD1 (5 bases). The CDR3 is 15 residues long. The germline V gene encodes CDR1 LNHDA and CDR2 SQIVND (reference sequence).